This is a list of T cell receptor beta chains from one sample in a study of blood T cell repertoires in COVID-19. Libraries were prepared by immunoSEQ multiplex PCR; TCRdb keeps only in-frame clonotypes and omits some of them. The sample lists some 100,000 clones, roughly 90% occurring once. Sequenced material: peripheral blood. Every receptor here comes from a man in his sixties with acute or convalescent COVID-19. Both conserved end residues are part of each CDR3. Fields, in order: J gene, D gene, V gene, clone size, CDR3 DNA, CDR3 protein. D genes are given only for firm matches. Clone size is not always given. Where it is, it says once, few, many or a class for expanded clones.

TRBJ1-2,TRBD1,TRBV7-9,NA,TGTGCCAGCAGGGGACAGAGCCCCTATGGCTACACCTTC,CASRGQSPYGYTF
TRBJ2-2,TRBD2,TRBV19,NA,TGTGCCAGTAGTAGTCCGGCGGGAGGGAACACCGGGGAGCTGTTTTTT,CASSSPAGGNTGELFF
TRBJ1-4,NA,TRBV21-1,NA,TGTGCCAGCAGCTGCCCTCCCTTACAGGTCTCTAATGAAAAACTGTTTTTT,CASSCPPLQVSNEKLFF
TRBJ2-3,TRBD2,TRBV19,NA,TGTGCCAGTAGCCCCCTAGCGGGGAGCACAGATACGCAGTATTTT,CASSPLAGSTDTQYF
TRBJ2-1,NA,TRBV18,NA,TGTGCCAGCTCACCGCCACAGGGGGGGGTTTACAATGAGCAGTTCTTC,CASSPPQGGVYNEQFF
TRBJ1-5,TRBD1,TRBV18,few,TGTGCCAGCTCACCAGACAGGGACCAGCCCCAGCATTTT,CASSPDRDQPQHF
TRBJ2-2,NA,TRBV5-6,NA,TGTGCCAGCAGCTTTCGAAGCGGGACAAACACCGGGGAGCTGTTTTTT,CASSFRSGTNTGELFF
TRBJ1-6,NA,TRBV7-2,NA,TGTGCCAGCAGCCCAGGACAGTTTAATTCACCCCTCCACTTT,CASSPGQFNSPLHF
TRBJ1-5,NA,TRBV28,NA,TGTGCCAGCAGTTGGCCGACACTGGCGGGGGATAGCAATCAGCCCCAGCATTTT,CASSWPTLAGDSNQPQHF
TRBJ2-3,TRBD1,TRBV18,NA,TGTGCCAGCTCACGAGGACAGGGCATTGGCGATACGCAGTATTTT,CASSRGQGIGDTQYF
TRBJ1-5,NA,TRBV5-1,NA,TGCGCCAGCAGAAAAACAGGGAATAGCAATCAGCCCCAGCATTTT,CASRKTGNSNQPQHF
TRBJ1-2,TRBD1,TRBV19,NA,TGTGCCAGTAGGTCACGACAGGGAACCTATGGCTACACCTTC,CASRSRQGTYGYTF
TRBJ1-1,NA,TRBV2,NA,TGTGCCAGCACTTCCAGAGGGACTCGGGGGACTGAAGCTTTCTTT,CASTSRGTRGTEAFF
TRBJ1-4,NA,TRBV7-9,NA,TGTGCCAGCAGCAATCAGGGGCGCAATGAAAAACTGTTTTTT,CASSNQGRNEKLFF
TRBJ1-2,NA,TRBV27,NA,TGTGCCAGCAGTTTTCAGGGCGCTGGGGGCTACACCTTC,CASSFQGAGGYTF
TRBJ1-4,TRBD1,TRBV6-5,NA,TGTGCCAGCAGCCTTCCCGGGACAGGGGATGAAAAACTGTTTTTT,CASSLPGTGDEKLFF
TRBJ2-7,NA,TRBV11-3,NA,TGTGCCAGCAGCTCCGCCACTGGTTACGAGCAGTACTTC,CASSSATGYEQYF
TRBJ1-1,NA,TRBV2,NA,TGTGCCAGCAGTGAAGCTCGGGGGAGGGGTACTGAAGCTTTCTTT,CASSEARGRGTEAFF
TRBJ1-3,NA,TRBV30,few,TGTGCCTATCAAACGGGGGGGCTCCCTGGAAACACCATATATTTT,CAYQTGGLPGNTIYF
TRBJ2-7,NA,TRBV14,NA,TGTGCCAGCAGTCTGAACAGGGATTCTCCCTACGAGCAGTACTTC,CASSLNRDSPYEQYF
TRBJ2-2,TRBD1,TRBV7-8,NA,TGTGCCAGCAGCTCCTACAGGGGGCGGGACACCGGGGAGCTGTTTTTT,CASSSYRGRDTGELFF
TRBJ1-1,NA,TRBV2,NA,TGTGCCAGCAAGGAGGGCCGTGGCACTGAAGCTTTCTTT,CASKEGRGTEAFF
TRBJ1-2,NA,TRBV19,once,TGTGCCAGTAGTATAGGAGGGAACTTAAACTATGGCTACACCTTC,CASSIGGNLNYGYTF
TRBJ1-5,TRBD1,TRBV6-1,NA,TGTGCCAGCAGTGGATCGACAGGGGCCGGTAATCAGCCCCAGCATTTT,CASSGSTGAGNQPQHF
TRBJ2-3,TRBD2,TRBV5-4,NA,TGTGCCAGCCGATGGGGAGGGGCGGGGGTCACAGATACGCAGTATTTT,CASRWGGAGVTDTQYF
TRBJ2-3,NA,TRBV12-3/TRBV12-4,NA,TGTGCCAGCAGTTTACGCGCCACAGATACGCAGTATTTT,CASSLRATDTQYF
TRBJ1-5,NA,TRBV19,few,TGTGCCAGTAGCTTCGGACTTAATAGCAATCAGCCCCAGCATTTT,CASSFGLNSNQPQHF
TRBJ1-1,NA,TRBV19,NA,TGTGCCACCGCGGGGTGGGGGAACACTGAAGCTTTCTTT,CATAGWGNTEAFF
TRBJ2-5,TRBD1,TRBV29-1,NA,TGCAGCGTTTACAGGACAGGGGAGACCCAGTACTTC,CSVYRTGETQYF
TRBJ1-5,NA,TRBV6-5,once,TGTGCCAGCAGGTCCACAGTGTACCAGCCCCAGCATTTT,CASRSTVYQPQHF
TRBJ1-2,NA,TRBV7-2,NA,TGTGCCAGCAGCTTAGGGGCCTATGGCTACACCTTC,CASSLGAYGYTF